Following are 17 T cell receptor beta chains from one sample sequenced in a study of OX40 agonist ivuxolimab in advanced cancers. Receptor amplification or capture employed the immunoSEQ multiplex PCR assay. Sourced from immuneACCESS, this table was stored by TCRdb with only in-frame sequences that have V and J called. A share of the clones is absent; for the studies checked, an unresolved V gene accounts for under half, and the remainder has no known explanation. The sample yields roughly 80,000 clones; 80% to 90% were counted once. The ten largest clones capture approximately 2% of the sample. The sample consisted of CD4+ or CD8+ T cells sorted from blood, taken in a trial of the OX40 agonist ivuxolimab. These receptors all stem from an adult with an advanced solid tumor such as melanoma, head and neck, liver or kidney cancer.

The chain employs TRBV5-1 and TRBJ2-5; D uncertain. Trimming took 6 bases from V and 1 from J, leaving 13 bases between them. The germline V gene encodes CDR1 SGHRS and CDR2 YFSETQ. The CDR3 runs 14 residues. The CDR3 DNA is TGCGCCAGCACCCCTTTCCGGGCCCAAGAGACCCAGTACTTC. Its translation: CASTPFRAQETQYF.

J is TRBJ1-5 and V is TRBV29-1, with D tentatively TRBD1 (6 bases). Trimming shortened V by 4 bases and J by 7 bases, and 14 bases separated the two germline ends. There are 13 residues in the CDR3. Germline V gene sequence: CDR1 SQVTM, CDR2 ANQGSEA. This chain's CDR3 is CSVGGGSGQPQHF. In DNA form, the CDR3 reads TGCAGCGTTGGAGGGGGAAGTGGACAGCCCCAGCATTTT. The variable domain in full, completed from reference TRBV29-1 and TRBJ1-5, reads SAVISQKPSRDICQRGTSLTIQCQVDSQVTMMFWYRQQPGQSLTLIATANQGSEATYESGFVIDKFPISRPNLTFSTLTVSNMSPEDSSIYLCSVGGGSGQPQHFGDGTRLSIL.

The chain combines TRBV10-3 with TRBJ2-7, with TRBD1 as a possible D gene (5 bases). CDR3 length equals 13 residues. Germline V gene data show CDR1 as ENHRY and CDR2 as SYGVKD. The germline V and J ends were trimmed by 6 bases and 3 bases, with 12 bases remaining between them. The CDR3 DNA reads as TGTGCCATCAGCCAGGACACCCACTACGAGCAGTACTTC. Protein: CAISQDTHYEQYF.

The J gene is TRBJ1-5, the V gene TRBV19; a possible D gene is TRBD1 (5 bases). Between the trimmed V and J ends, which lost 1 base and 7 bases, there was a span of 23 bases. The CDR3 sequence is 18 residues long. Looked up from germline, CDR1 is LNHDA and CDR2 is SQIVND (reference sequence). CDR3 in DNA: TGTGCCAGTAGTATAGCCCCCTTCGGGGGTAGTGAGGGACAGCCCCAGCATTTT. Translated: CASSIAPFGGSEGQPQHF.

The CDR3 DNA reads TGTGCCAGCACCCCTAGCGGTCGGGAGACCCAGTACTTC. Amino acid sequence: CASTPSGRETQYF. This chain joins TRBV6-5 and TRBJ2-5, with 7 bases fitting TRBD2. V dropped 7 bases and J dropped 5; count of bases not matched to a gene: 7. CDR1 MNHEY and CDR2 SVGAGI come from the germline V gene. This CDR3 is 13 amino acids long.

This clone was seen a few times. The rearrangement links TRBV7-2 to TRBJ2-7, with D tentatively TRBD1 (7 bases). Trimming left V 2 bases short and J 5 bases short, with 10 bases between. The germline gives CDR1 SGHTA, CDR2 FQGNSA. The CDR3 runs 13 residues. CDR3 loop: CASSLRRGDEQYF. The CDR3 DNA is TGTGCCAGCAGCTTACGCAGGGGGGACGAGCAGTACTTC.

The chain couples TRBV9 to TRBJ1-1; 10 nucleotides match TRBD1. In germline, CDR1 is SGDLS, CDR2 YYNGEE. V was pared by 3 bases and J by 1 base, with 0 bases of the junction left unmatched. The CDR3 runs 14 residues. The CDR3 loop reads CASSGTGGNTEAFF. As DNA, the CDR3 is TGTGCCAGCAGCGGGACAGGGGGGAACACTGAAGCTTTCTTT.

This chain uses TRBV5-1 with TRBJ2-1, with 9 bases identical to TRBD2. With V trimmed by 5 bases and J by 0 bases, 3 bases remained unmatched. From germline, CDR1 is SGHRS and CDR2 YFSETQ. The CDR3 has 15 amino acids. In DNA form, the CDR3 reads TGCGCCAGCAGAGTTAGCGGGAGCTCCTACAATGAGCAGTTCTTC. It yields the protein CASRVSGSSYNEQFF.

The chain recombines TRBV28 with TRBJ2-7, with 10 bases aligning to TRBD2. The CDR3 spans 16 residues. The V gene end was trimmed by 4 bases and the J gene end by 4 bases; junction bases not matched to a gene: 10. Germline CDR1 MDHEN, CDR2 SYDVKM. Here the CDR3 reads CASSSSASGSGYEQYF. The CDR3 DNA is TGTGCCAGCAGTTCGTCGGCTAGCGGGAGTGGATACGAGCAGTACTTC.

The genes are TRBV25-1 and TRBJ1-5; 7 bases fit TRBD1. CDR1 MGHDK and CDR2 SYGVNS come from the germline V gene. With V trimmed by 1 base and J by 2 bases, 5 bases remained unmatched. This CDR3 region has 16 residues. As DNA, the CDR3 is TGTGCCAGCAGTGAATCAGAGGGGGCCGGCAATCAGCCCCAGCATTTT. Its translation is CASSESEGAGNQPQHF. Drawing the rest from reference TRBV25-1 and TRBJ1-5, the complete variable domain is EADIYQTPRYLVIGTGKKITLECSQTMGHDKMYWYQQDPGMELHLIHYSYGVNSTEKGDLSSESTVSRIRTEHFPLTLESARPSHTSQYLCASSESEGAGNQPQHFGDGTRLSIL.

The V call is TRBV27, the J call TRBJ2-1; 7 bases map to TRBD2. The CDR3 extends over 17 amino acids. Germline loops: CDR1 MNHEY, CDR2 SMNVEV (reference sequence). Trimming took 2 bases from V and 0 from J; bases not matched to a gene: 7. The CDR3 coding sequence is TGTGCCAGCAGTTTAAGGGTTCTAGCGGACTCCTACAATGAGCAGTTCTTC. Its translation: CASSLRVLADSYNEQFF.

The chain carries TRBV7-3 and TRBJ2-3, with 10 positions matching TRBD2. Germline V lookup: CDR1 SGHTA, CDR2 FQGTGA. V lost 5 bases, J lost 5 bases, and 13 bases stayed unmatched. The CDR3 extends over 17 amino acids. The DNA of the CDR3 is TGTGCCAGCAGCACAACCGGACTAGCGGCCGCGGGAGATACGCAGTATTTT. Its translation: CASSTTGLAAAGDTQYF.

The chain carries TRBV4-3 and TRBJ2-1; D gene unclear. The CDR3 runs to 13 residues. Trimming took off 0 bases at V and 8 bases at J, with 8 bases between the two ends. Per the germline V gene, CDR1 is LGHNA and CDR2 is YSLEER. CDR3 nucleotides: TGCGCCAGCAGCCAAGATGATCTCCATGAGCAGTTCTTC. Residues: CASSQDDLHEQFF.

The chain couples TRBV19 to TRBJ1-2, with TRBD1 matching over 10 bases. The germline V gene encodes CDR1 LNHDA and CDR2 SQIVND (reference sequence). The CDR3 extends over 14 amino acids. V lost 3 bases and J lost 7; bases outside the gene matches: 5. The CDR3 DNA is TGTGCCAGTAGTATGTCGGGACAGGGGTTTGGCTACACCTTC. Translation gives CASSMSGQGFGYTF.

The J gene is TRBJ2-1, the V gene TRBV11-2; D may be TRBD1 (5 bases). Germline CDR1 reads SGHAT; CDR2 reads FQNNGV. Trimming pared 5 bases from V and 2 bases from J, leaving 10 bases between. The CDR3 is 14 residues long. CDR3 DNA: TGTGCCAGCAGCCCTCGGACAACCTACAATGAGCAGTTCTTC. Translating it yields CASSPRTTYNEQFF.

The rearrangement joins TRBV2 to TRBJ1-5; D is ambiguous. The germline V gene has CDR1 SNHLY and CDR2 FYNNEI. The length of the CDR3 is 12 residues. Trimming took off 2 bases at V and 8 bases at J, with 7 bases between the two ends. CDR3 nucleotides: TGTGCCAGCAGTGAAACCGGGGAGCCCCAGCATTTT. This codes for CASSETGEPQHF.

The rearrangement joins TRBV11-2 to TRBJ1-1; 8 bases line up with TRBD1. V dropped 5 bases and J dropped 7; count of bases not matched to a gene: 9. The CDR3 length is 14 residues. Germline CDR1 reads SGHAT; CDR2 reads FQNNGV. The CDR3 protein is CASSIVRGPGEAFF. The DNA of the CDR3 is TGTGCCAGCAGCATCGTCAGGGGGCCGGGTGAAGCTTTCTTT. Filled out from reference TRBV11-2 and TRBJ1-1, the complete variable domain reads EAGVAQSPRYKIIEKRQSVAFWCNPISGHATLYWYQQILGQGPKLLIQFQNNGVVDDSQLPKDRFSAERLKGVDSTLKIQPAKLEDSAVYLCASSIVRGPGEAFFGQGTRLTVV.